This section outlines one T cell receptor (beta chain) sequence together with its context. The CDR3 runs to 18 residues. Trimming removed 5 bases at V and 0 bases at J, with 17 bases between. The V gene's germline CDR1 is SGHAT and CDR2 FQNNGV. This entry is derived from a study of blood T cell repertoires in COVID-19. Overall study: Spain, Italy and the United States supplied samples that represented acute and convalescent COVID-19. T cells, B-cell-depleted T cells, or PBMCs provided the cDNA or gDNA that served as material.

Measured with immunoSEQ multiplex PCR; TCRdb has only the in-frame clones, and not every one. Among a few hundred thousand clones listed, about 86% were seen once. Those who participated ranged in age from about 18 to 95 years and resided in about 24 US areas. The source material was PBMCs or T cells enriched from blood (not recorded which). The sequence was obtained from a woman aged 45 to 65 with acute COVID-19. V is TRBV11-2 and J is TRBJ1-6, with D uncertain. CDR3 residues: CASSAPLGGGSYNSPLHF. In DNA form, the CDR3 reads TGTGCCAGCAGCGCACCTCTGGGAGGTGGCTCCTATAATTCACCCCTCCACTTT.